Described below is a single TCR beta chain sequence and its context. Its antigen is unidentified. The sample comes from a study of T cell repertoires in cytomegalovirus infection. Study-level information: Public TCR beta signatures marked donors with CMV infection and the matching HLA. Study outcomes and limitations: CMV carriers having the relevant HLA were flagged by cumulative public TCR beta family frequency.

TCRdb reanalysed the reads using MiXCR and keeps one entry per CDR3 protein. Here the sample spans around 450,000 distinct CDR3 sequences, 11% being singletons. The CDR3 runs 13 residues. Germline CDR1 DFQATT, CDR2 SNEGSKA (reference sequence). V was clipped by 3 bases and J by 4 bases; unmatched bases: 5. The rearrangement joins TRBV20-1 to TRBJ1-1; 7 nucleotides line up with TRBD1. The origin of this receptor is a human donor in good health (CMV status not recorded). Some clones in this sample may be carry-over from other donors' samples. Sequencing input: PBMCs. The CDR3 nucleotides read TGCAGTGCTAGCAGGGGGGTTTTCACTGAAGCTTTCTTT. Protein: CSASRGVFTEAFF.